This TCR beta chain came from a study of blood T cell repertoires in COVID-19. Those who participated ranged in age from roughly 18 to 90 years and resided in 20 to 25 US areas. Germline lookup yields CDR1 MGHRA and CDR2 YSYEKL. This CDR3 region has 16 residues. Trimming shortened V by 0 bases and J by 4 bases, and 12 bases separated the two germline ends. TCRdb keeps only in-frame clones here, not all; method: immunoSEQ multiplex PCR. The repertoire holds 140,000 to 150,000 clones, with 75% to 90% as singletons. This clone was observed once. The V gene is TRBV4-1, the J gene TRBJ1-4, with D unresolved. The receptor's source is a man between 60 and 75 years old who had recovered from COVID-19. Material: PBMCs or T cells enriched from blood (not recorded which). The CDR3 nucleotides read TGCGCCAGCAGCCAAGACGGGTCGGGGTATAATGAAAAACTGTTTTTT. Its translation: CASSQDGSGYNEKLFF.